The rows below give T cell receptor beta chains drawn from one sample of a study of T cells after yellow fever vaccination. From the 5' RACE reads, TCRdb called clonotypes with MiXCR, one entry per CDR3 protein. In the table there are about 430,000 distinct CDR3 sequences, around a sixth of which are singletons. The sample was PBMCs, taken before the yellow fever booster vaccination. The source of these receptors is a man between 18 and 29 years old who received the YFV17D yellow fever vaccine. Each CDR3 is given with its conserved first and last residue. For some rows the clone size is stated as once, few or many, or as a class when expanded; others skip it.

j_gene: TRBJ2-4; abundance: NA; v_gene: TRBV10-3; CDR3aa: CAISGTGENIQYF
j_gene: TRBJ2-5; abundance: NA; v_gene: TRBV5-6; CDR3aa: CASSFAPDQAQETQYF
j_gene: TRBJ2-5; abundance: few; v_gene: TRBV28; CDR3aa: CASRPGQGHQETQYF
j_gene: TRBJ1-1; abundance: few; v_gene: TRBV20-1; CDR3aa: CSASSGVRTEAFF
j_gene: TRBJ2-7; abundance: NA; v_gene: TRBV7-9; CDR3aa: CASRTDREGYEQYF
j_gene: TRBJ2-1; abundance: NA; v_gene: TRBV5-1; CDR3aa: CASSFGGVVGEQFF
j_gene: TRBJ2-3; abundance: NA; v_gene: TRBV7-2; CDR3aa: CASSLNPGGITDTQYF
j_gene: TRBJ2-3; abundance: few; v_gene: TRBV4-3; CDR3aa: CASSPFIRTDTQYF
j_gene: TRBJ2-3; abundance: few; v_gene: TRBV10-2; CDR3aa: CASSEDTSSTDTQYF
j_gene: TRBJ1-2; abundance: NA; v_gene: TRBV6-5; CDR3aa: CASSYSLPVREDYGYTF
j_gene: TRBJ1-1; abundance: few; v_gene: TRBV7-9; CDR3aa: CASSSYRGRKTEAFF
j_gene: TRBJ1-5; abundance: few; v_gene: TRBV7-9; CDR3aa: CASSRTGASNQPQHF
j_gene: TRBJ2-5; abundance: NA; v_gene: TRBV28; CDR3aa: CASSFFPETQYF
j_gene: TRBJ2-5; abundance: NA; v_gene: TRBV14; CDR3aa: CASSAGTLGKTQYF
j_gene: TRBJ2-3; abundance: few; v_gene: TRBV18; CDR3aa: CASSTMTGELTDTQYF
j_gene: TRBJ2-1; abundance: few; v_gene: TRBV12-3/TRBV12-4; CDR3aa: CASSPLWGGNEQFF
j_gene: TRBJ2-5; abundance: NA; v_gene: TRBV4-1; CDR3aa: CASSLQGGRGETQYF
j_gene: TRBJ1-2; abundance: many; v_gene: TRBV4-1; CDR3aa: CASSPAALDYGYTF
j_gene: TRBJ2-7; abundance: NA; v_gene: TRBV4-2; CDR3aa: CASSQAVGTSVNEQYF
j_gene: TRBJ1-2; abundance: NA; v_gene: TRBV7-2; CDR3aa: CASSLVSQINYGYTF
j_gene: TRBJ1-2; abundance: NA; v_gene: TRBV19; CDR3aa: CASNELGGLVYGYTF
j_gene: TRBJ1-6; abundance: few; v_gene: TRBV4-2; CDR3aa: CASSQETGASSPLHF
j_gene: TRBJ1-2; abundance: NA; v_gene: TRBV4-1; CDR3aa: CASSQGQGGNYGYTF
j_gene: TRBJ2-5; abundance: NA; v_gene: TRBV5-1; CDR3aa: CASSLPSQETQYF
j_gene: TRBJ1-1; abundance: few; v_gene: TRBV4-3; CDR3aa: CASRYSESTEAFF
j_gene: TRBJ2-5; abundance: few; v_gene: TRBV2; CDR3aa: CASSGKRGGQETQYF
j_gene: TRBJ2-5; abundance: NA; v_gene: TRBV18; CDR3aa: CASSPDTSQETQYF
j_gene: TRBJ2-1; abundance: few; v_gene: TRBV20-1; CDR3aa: CSARAALSYNEQFF
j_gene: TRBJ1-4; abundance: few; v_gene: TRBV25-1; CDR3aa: CASSSGSSRATNEKLFF
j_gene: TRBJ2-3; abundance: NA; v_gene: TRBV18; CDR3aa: CASSPSGITDTQYF
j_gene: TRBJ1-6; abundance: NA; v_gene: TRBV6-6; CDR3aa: CASKSDGVWSPLHF
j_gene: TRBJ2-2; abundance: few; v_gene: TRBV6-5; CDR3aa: CASSPGTQVGELFF
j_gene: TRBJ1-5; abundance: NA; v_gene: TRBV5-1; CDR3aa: CASSLVRTRTNLPQHF
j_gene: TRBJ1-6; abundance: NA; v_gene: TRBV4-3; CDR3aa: CASSQVVGQDNSPLHF
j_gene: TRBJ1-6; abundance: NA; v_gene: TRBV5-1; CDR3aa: CASSPGDEGLPLHF
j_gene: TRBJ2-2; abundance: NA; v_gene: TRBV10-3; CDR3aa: CAITAGFNTGELFF
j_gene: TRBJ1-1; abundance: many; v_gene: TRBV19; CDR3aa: CASSYAGGTEAFF
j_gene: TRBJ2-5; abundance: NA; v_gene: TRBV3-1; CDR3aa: CASSLGLAGSGQETQYF
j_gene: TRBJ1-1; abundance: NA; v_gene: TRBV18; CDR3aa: CASSPPGQWANEAFF
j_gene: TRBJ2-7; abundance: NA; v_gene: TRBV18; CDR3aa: CASSLATGTYEQYF